Ten or more counts support the clone carrying this T cell receptor beta chain. An end of the junction does not agree with germline; a read error may underlie this. These data are taken from a study of identical twins. Unique molecular identifiers were present on cDNA, and template switching added a universal primer site. Via MiXCR, TCRdb re-called the 5' RACE reads, giving one row per CDR3 protein. This sample carries roughly 230,000 distinct CDR3 sequences, approximately 8.6% of them seen once, and the ten largest clones take 2.5% to 3.5%. The CDR3 runs to 12 residues. These data were also filed under a second study, of yellow fever vaccine responses in identical twins.

This receptor was obtained from a woman between 18 and 29 years old in good health. Sequenced material: CD8+ T cells sorted from blood. The J gene is TRBJ2-2, the V gene TRBV12-3 or TRBV12-4; D is unresolved. This CDR3 reads CASSLGTGELFF. DNA of the CDR3: TGCGCCAGCAGCTTGGGAACCGGGGAGCTGTTTTTT.